Described below is a single TCR beta chain sequence and its context. As yet, its antigen is unknown. Measured with immunoSEQ multiplex PCR; TCRdb has only the in-frame clones, and not every one. This table has 30,000 to 40,000 clones, around 65% appearing once. Germline assignment: CDR1 LGHNA and CDR2 YSLEER. The V end lost 0 bases, the J end lost 5 bases, and 16 bases lay between the germline ends. The CDR3 runs to 16 residues. This sample is drawn from a study of monozygotic twins with cystic fibrosis. About the study: Approximately 3.2 micrograms of fragmented DNA underwent around 15 PCR cycles for library preparation. Broader study findings: In 13 of 16 pairs, V gene usage was closest to the co-twin's. Median Simpson clonality of roughly 0.0093 suggested naive T cells predominated. Monozygotic CF twin pairs shared significantly more nucleotide-identical clonotypes than unrelated CF individuals did.

The source of this sequence is a girl between 5 and 17 years old with cystic fibrosis. The sequencing input was blood. The V call is TRBV4-3, the J call TRBJ2-5, with a weak D call TRBD2 (6 bases). CDR3 sequence reads: CASSQDVPGVPETQYF. The DNA of the CDR3 is TGCGCCAGCAGCCAAGATGTCCCGGGAGTTCCTGAGACCCAGTACTTC.